The 4 T cell receptor beta chains reported below all come from one sample, sequenced in a study of cytomegalovirus exposure and HLA in healthy donors. 13 Jbeta primers and 60 Vbeta primers were used for the PCR. The assay was immunoSEQ multiplex PCR, and TCRdb's table has in-frame clones only and misses some. Counted here are 150,000 to 200,000 clones, approximately 80% occurring once; the ten biggest clones make up around an eighth. The source material was PBMCs. These receptors were obtained from a woman aged 25 to 39 in good health and CMV-seropositive.

This clone has a handful of counts. The V and J genes are TRBV4-3 and TRBJ2-6; TRBD1 agrees at 9 bases. Germline V gene lookup returns CDR1 LGHNA and CDR2 YSLEER. V was pared by 4 bases and J by 2 bases, with 6 bases of the junction left unmatched. The CDR3 extends over 17 amino acids. CDR3 coding DNA: TGCGCCAGCAGCCCGACAGGGGGAGGAACTGGGGCCAACGTCCTGACTTTC. Its translation: CASSPTGGGTGANVLTF.

The rearrangement links TRBV4-1 to TRBJ2-7; a weak D match, TRBD1 (6 bases). This CDR3 comprises 16 residues. From germline, CDR1 is MGHRA and CDR2 YSYEKL. Trimming stripped 1 base from V and 5 bases from J, with 18 bases between. CDR3 sequence (DNA): TGCGCCAGCAGCCAAGTCAGGGGCCCATTCGCAGACGAGCAGTACTTC. This gives the protein CASSQVRGPFADEQYF.

The V call is TRBV7-9, the J call TRBJ2-7; 16 bases fit TRBD2. Trimming cost V 5 bases and J 4 bases; bases outside gene matches: 5. CDR1 is SEHNR and CDR2 is FQNEAQ in the germline V gene (reference sequence). This CDR3 contains 16 residues. CDR3 region: CASSGMGLAGGYEQYF. The DNA for the CDR3 is TGTGCCAGCAGCGGGATGGGACTAGCGGGAGGGTACGAGCAGTACTTC.

With respect to this clone: One junction end does not reproduce the germline sequence, and a read error may be involved. The chain recombines TRBV7-9 with TRBJ1-2; D gene uncertain. Germline lookup yields CDR1 SEHNR and CDR2 FQNEAQ (reference sequence). The CDR3 consists of 15 residues. CDR3 region: CSSSFPTGFNYGYTF. Written as DNA, the CDR3 is TGTTCCAGCAGCTTTCCGACGGGTTTCAACTATGGCTACACCTTC.